This T cell receptor beta chain emerged from a study of Graves' ophthalmopathy and Graves' hyperthyroidism. Researchers took RNA transcripts and amplified TCR beta CDR3 regions from them. An initial RT-PCR round employing HTBI primers preceded a second-round multiplex PCR. TCRdb ran MiXCR on the multiplex PCR reads and lists one entry per CDR3 protein. This sample has roughly 480,000 distinct CDR3 sequences, with roughly 14% found just once. The germline V gene encodes CDR1 SGHRS and CDR2 YFSETQ. The V segment lost 0 bases and the J segment 1 base; nucleotides outside the gene matches: 3. The CDR3 length is 16 residues. This clonotype was detected a few times.

The V gene is TRBV5-1, the J gene TRBJ2-2, with TRBD1 matching 7 bases. The specimen was blood. The sequence derives from a woman aged 25 to 39 with Graves' ophthalmopathy. The DNA for the CDR3 is TGCGCCAGCAGCTTGGGACAGGGTAGGAACACCGGGGAGCTGTTTTTT. This translates into CASSLGQGRNTGELFF. Complete variable domain (other parts from reference TRBV5-1 and TRBJ2-2): KAGVTQTPRYLIKTRGQQVTLSCSPISGHRSVSWYQQTPGQGLQFLFEYFSETQRNKGNFPGRFSGRQFSNSRSEMNVSTLELGDSALYLCASSLGQGRNTGELFFGEGSRLTVL.